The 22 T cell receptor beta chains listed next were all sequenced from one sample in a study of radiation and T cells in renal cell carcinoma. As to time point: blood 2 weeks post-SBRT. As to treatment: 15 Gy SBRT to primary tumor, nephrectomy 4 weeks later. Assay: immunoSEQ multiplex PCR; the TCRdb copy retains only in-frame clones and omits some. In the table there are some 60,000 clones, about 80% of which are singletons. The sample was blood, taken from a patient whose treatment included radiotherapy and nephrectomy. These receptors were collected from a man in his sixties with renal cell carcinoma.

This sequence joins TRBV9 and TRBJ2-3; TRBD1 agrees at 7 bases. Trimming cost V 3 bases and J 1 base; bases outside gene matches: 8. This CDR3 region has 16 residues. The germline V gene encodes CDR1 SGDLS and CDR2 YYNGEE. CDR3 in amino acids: CASSARQGVGTDTQYF. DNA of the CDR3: TGTGCCAGCAGCGCCCGCCAGGGGGTGGGCACAGATACGCAGTATTTT.

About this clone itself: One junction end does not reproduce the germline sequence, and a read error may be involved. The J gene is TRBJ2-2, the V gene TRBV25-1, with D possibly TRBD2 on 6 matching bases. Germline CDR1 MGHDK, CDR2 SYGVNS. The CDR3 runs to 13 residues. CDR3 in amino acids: CASSTQGRRGAVF. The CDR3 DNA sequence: TGTGCCAGCAGTACCCAGGGTAGGCGGGGAGCTGTTTTT.

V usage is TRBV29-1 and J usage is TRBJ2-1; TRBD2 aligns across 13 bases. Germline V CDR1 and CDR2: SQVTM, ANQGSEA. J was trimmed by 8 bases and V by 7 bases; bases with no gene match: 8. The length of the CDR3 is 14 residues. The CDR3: CSDRTSGSVYEQFF. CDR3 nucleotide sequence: TGCAGCGACCGGACTAGCGGGAGTGTCTATGAGCAGTTCTTC.

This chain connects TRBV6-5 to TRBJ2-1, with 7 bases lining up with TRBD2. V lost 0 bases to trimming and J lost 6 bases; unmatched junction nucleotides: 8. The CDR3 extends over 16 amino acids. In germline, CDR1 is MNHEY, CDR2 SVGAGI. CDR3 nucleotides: TGTGCCAGCAGTTACTCCCCGGGGGGAAGGGGCAATGAGCAGTTCTTC. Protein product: CASSYSPGGRGNEQFF.

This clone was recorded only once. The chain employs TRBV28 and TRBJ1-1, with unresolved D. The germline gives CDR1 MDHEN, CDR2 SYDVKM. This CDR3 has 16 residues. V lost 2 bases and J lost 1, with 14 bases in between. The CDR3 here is CASSLGGVIPNTEAFF. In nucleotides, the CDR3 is TGTGCCAGCAGTTTAGGTGGCGTGATCCCGAACACTGAAGCTTTCTTT.

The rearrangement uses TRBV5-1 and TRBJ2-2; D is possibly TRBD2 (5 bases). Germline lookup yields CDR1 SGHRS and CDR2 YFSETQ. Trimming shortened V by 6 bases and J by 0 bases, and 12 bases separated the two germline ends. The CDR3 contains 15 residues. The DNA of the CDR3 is TGCGCCAGCAACAAGGGAGCTCCGAACACCGGGGAGCTGTTTTTT. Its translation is CASNKGAPNTGELFF.

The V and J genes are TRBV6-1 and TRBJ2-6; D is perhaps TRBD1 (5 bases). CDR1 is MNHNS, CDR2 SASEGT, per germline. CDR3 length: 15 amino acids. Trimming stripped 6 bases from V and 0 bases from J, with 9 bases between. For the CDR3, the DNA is TGTGCCAGCAGCCCGGACATCTCTGGGGCCAACGTCCTGACTTTC. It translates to CASSPDISGANVLTF.

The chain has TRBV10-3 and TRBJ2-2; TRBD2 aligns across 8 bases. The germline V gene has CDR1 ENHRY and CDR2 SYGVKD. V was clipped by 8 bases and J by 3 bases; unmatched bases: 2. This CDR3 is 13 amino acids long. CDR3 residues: CAIPGGDTGELFF. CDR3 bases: TGTGCCATCCCCGGGGGGGACACCGGGGAGCTGTTTTTT.

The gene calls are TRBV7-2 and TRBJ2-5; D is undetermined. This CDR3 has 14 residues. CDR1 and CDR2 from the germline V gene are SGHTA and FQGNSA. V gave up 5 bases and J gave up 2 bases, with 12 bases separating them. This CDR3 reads CASSLLGMQETQYF. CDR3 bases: TGTGCCAGCAGCCTCCTCGGTATGCAAGAGACCCAGTACTTC.

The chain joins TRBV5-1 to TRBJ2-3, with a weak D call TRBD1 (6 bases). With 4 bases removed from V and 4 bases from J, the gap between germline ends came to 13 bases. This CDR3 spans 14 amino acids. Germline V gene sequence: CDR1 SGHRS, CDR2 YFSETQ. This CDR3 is CASSPTGSPDTQYF. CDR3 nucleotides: TGCGCCAGCAGCCCTACAGGGTCCCCAGATACGCAGTATTTT.

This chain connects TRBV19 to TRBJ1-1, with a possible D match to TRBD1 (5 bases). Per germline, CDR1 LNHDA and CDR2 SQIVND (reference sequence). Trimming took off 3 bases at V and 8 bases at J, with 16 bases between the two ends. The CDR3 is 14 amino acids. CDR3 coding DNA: TGTGCCAGTAGTATGAATCAGGGATTGACCGAAGCTTTCTTT. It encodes CASSMNQGLTEAFF.

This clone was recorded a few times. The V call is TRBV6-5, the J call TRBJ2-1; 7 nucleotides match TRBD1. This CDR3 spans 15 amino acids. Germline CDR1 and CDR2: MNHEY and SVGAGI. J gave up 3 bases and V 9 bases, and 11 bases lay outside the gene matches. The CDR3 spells CASSERDSNYNEQFF. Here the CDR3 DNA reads TGTGCCAGTTCCGAGAGGGACAGTAACTACAATGAGCAGTTCTTC.

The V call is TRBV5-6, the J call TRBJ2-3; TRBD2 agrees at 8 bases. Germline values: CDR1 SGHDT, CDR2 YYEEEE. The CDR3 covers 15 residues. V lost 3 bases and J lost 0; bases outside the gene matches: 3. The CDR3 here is CASSWGGRSTDTQYF. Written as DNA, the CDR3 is TGTGCCAGCAGCTGGGGCGGGAGGAGCACAGATACGCAGTATTTT.

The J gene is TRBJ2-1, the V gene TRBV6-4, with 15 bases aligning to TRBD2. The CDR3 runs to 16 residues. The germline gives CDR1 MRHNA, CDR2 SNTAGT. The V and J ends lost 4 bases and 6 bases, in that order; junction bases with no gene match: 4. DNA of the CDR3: TGTGCCAGCAGTGGGACTAGCGGGGGGGCTGTCAATGAGCAGTTCTTC. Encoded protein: CASSGTSGGAVNEQFF.

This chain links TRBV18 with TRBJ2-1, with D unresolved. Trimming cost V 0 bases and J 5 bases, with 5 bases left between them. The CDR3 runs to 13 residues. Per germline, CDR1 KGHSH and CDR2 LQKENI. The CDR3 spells CASSPPNNNEQFF. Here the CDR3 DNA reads TGTGCCAGCTCACCACCCAACAACAATGAGCAGTTCTTC.

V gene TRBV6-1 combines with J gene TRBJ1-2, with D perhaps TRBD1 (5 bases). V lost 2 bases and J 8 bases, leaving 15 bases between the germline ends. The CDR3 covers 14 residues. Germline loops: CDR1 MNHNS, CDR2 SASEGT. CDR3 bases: TGTGCCAGCAGTGAAATTAGGGCAGGGCAAGGCTACACCTTC. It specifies CASSEIRAGQGYTF.

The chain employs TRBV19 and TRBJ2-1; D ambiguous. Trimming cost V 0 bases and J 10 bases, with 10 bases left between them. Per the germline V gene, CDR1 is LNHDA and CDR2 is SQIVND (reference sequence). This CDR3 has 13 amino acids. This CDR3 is CASSIDFAGEQFF. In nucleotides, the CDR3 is TGTGCCAGTAGTATAGACTTCGCCGGGGAGCAGTTCTTC.

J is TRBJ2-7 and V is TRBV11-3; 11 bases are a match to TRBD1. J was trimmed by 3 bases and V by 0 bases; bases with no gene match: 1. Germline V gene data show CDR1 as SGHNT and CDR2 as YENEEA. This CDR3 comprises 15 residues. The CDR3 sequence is CASSLEGTGGYEQYV. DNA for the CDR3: TGTGCCAGCAGCTTAGAGGGGACAGGGGGCTACGAGCAGTACGTC.

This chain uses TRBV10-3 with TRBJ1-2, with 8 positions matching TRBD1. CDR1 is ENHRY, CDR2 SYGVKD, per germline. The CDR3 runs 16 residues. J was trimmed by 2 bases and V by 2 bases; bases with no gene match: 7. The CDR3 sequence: CAISEPARTGNYGYTF. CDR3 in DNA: TGTGCCATCAGTGAGCCCGCCCGGACAGGGAACTATGGCTACACCTTC.

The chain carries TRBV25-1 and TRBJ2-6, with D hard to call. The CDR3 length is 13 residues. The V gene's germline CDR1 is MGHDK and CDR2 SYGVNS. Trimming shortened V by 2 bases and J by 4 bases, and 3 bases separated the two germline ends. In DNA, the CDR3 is TGTGCCAGCAGTGAACCGGGGGCCAACGTCCTGACTTTC. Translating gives CASSEPGANVLTF.

The CDR3 DNA is TGTGCCTGGAGTGACAGGGGGCATTTCTATGGCTACACCTTC. Translating it yields CAWSDRGHFYGYTF. The chain joins TRBV30 to TRBJ1-2; the match to TRBD1 covers 9 bases. Germline CDR1 is GTSNPN and CDR2 is SVGIG (reference sequence). V gave up 1 base and J gave up 4 bases; unmatched junction bases: 4. The CDR3 contains 14 residues.

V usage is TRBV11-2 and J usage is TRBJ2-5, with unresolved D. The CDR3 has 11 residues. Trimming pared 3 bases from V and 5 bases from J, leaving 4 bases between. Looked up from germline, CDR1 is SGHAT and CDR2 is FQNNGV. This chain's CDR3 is CASSFGETQYF. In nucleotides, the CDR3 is TGTGCCAGCAGCTTCGGGGAGACCCAGTACTTC.